This passage covers 5 T cell receptor beta chains from one sample sequenced in a study of regulatory T cells in long-lasting Graves disease (dated by TCRdb to the early 2020s). The meaning of the sample's time point label: newly diagnosed GD, antithyroid drugs for less than 3 months. For both TCR sequencing and RNA sequencing, RNA was extracted from PBMCs using TRIzol. Libraries were constructed by multiplex PCR. The sample was run on an Illumina HiSeq 4000. iRepertoire HTBI primers and Arm-PCR amplification of CDR3 regions were used to construct TCR beta libraries. TCRdb reprocessing: public reads trimmed at Q25 with fastp, clones called with MiXCR, in-frame beta chains kept. For every CDR3 protein sequence, its rows merge into one entry that carries the most common genes and DNA. Counted in this sample were some 500,000 distinct CDR3 sequences; 15% to 20% of them appeared once. Around 25% of the sample lies in the top ten.

Separately, the same data were catalogued under a study of T cells in Graves' hyperthyroidism and ophthalmopathy.

The sequenced sample was peripheral blood mononuclear cells (PBMCs), obtained at new diagnosis, from a patient treated with antithyroid drugs. The receptor source for this set is a middle-aged woman with Graves disease. Donor details come from another sample of the same person, matched by shared clones.

The chain uses TRBV5-1 and TRBJ1-3; D is unresolved. V lost 3 bases, J lost 4 bases, and 8 bases lay in between. Germline V gives CDR1 SGHRS, CDR2 YFSETQ. The CDR3 spans 13 residues. The CDR3 DNA sequence: TGCGCCAGCAGCTCCGCAGTAGGAAACACCATATATTTT. Translating gives CASSSAVGNTIYF.

This chain connects TRBV7-6 to TRBJ1-6; weak D call: TRBD1 (5 bases). The CDR3 covers 14 residues. Trimming took 4 bases from V and 10 from J, leaving 14 bases between them. Germline lookup yields CDR1 SGHVS and CDR2 FNYEAQ. The CDR3 DNA sequence: TGTGCCAGCAGCTCAAGGGACTCGCTGTCACCCCTCCACTTT. Its protein is CASSSRDSLSPLHF.

This clonotype was detected many times. The CDR3 loop is CASSLLAGGVEQFF. The CDR3 DNA reads as TGTGCCAGCAGCTTACTAGCGGGGGGGGTTGAGCAGTTCTTC. The chain employs TRBV11-2 and TRBJ2-1, with 12 bases lining up with TRBD2. V shed 2 bases, J shed 9 bases, and the junction held 2 bases outside the gene matches. CDR1 and CDR2 (germline): SGHAT, FQNNGV. The CDR3 runs 14 residues. The full variable domain, with the rest looked up from reference TRBV11-2 and TRBJ2-1, is EAGVAQSPRYKIIEKRQSVAFWCNPISGHATLYWYQQILGQGPKLLIQFQNNGVVDDSQLPKDRFSAERLKGVDSTLKIQPAKLEDSAVYLCASSLLAGGVEQFFGPGTRLTVL.

This clonotype was observed many times. The J gene is TRBJ2-7, the V gene TRBV11-2; D call uncertain. The length of the CDR3 is 16 residues. Trimming took 0 bases from V and 3 from J, leaving 15 bases between them. Germline assignment: CDR1 SGHAT and CDR2 FQNNGV. CDR3 region: CASSLDGSTGFYEQYF. The CDR3 nucleotides are TGTGCCAGCAGCTTAGATGGCTCCACTGGATTCTACGAGCAGTACTTC.

This clonotype was observed at least ten times. The chain employs TRBV12-3 or TRBV12-4 and TRBJ1-4; D not resolved. The CDR3 totals 13 residues. V was clipped by 5 bases and J by 2 bases, with 6 bases between them. The CDR3 DNA reads as TGTGCCAGCAGTGCATCGACTAATGAAAAACTGTTTTTT. Amino acids: CASSASTNEKLFF.